This T cell receptor (beta chain) was documented in a study of blood T cells in healthy people across ages. General study results and limits: What prevented conclusive comparison of naive and antigen-experienced cells was that PBMCs were unsorted. While age rose, TCR beta diversity per million T cells dropped in a roughly linear way.

This clonotype was detected a few times. Antigen specificity is unknown. Every donor provided 9.5 to 10 milliliters of peripheral blood. The use of a sample-barcoded 5' primer and a J-beta primer mix characterized a second PCR of roughly 6 to 11 cycles. Each cDNA molecule received a tag from a template-switch adaptor that had 12 random nucleotides. In TCRdb, the 5' RACE reads were re-called with MiXCR into one record per CDR3 protein. The sample records fewer than 1 million distinct CDR3 sequences, roughly 44% being singletons. Source material: blood. This sequence was found in a man between 60 and 75 years old in good health.

The CDR3 loop is CSAPGTSGETQYF. The CDR3 DNA is TGCAGTGCCCCCGGGACTAGCGGGGAGACCCAGTACTTC. This sequence joins TRBV20-1 and TRBJ2-5, with 12 bases that match TRBD2. V gave up 6 bases and J gave up 5 bases; unmatched junction bases: 4. This CDR3 has 13 residues. Germline CDR1 reads DFQATT; CDR2 reads SNEGSKA (reference sequence).